These 6 T cell receptor beta chains came from one sample sequenced in a study of blood T cell repertoires in COVID-19. The repertoire was sequenced with immunoSEQ multiplex PCR; TCRdb's copy has only in-frame clones and lacks some. The table includes 200,000 to 250,000 clones, around 86% detected once. Sequenced: PBMCs or T cells enriched from blood (not recorded which). The receptors were gathered from a middle-aged woman with acute COVID-19.

The chain has TRBV6-5 and TRBJ1-1; 8 bases are shared with TRBD1. J was trimmed by 0 bases and V by 5 bases; bases with no gene match: 5. CDR3 size: 15 residues. Germline values: CDR1 MNHEY, CDR2 SVGAGI. The CDR3 nucleotides read TGTGCCAGCAGTCCCCAGACAGGGGTGAACACTGAAGCTTTCTTT. It translates to CASSPQTGVNTEAFF.

About this clone: Germline and junction disagree at one end, which may indicate a read error. The V call is TRBV7-6, the J call TRBJ2-5; 11 bases fit TRBD2. CDR3 length: 15 residues. The V gene's germline CDR1 is SGHVS and CDR2 FNYEAQ. For the CDR3, the DNA is TGTGCCAGCAGTTTAGCGGGGGGGAGTGGAGAGACCCAGTACTTC. It specifies CASSLAGGSGETQYF.

As regards this clone: One end of the junction fails to match germline, which may point to a read error. The rearrangement uses TRBV2 and TRBJ1-4; tentatively, D is TRBD1 (6 bases). This CDR3 is built from 11 residues. In germline, CDR1 is SNHLY, CDR2 FYNNEI. The CDR3 reads CASSLQGVGIF. CDR3 DNA sequence: TGTGCCAGCAGTCTACAGGGAGTCGGGATTTTT. The full variable domain, rest sourced from reference TRBV2 and TRBJ1-4, is EPEVTQTPSHQVTQMGQEVILRCVPISNHLYFYWYRQILGQKVEFLVSFYNNEISEKSEIFDDQFSVERPDGSNFTLKIRSTKLEDSAMYFCASSLQGVGIFGSGTQLSVL.

This clone appeared a single time. The chain uses TRBV5-4 and TRBJ1-2, with TRBD1 as a possible D gene (6 bases). The germline V gene has CDR1 SGHNT and CDR2 YYREEE (reference sequence). V lost 2 bases and J lost 3, with 11 bases in between. This CDR3 region has 14 residues. The CDR3: CASSFEGGHYGYTF. Here the CDR3 DNA reads TGTGCCAGCAGCTTTGAAGGGGGACACTATGGCTACACCTTC.

This chain joins TRBV2 and TRBJ2-3; 8 nucleotides align to TRBD2. Germline V gene sequence: CDR1 SNHLY, CDR2 FYNNEI. CDR3 length: 15 residues. With V trimmed by 6 bases and J by 6 bases, 11 bases remained unmatched. CDR3 residues: CASRYPGLVGDTQYF. CDR3 coding DNA: TGTGCCAGCAGATATCCGGGACTAGTAGGGGATACGCAGTATTTT.

The gene calls are TRBV10-1 and TRBJ1-5; D is uncertain. Trimming cost V 0 bases and J 9 bases, with 9 bases left between them. Per germline, CDR1 WNHNN and CDR2 SYGVQD (reference sequence). CDR3 size: 13 residues. The CDR3, as DNA: TGCGCCAGCAGTGAGTCGTCAGGCCGGCCCCAGCATTTT. The encoded protein is CASSESSGRPQHF.